Following are 10 T cell receptor beta chains from one sample sequenced in a study of blood T cell repertoires in COVID-19. Here immunoSEQ multiplex PCR was the method, and the copy in TCRdb shows in-frame clones only, minus some. Of approximately 290,000 clones listed, over 85% are singletons. The sequencing sample was made of peripheral blood. The receptors were sampled from a woman aged 25 to 39 with COVID-19, enrolled during active disease.

The chain uses TRBV29-1 and TRBJ1-1; D ambiguous. V lost 5 bases to trimming and J lost 1 base, with 5 bases between them. From germline, CDR1 is SQVTM and CDR2 ANQGSEA. This CDR3 spans 11 amino acids. The CDR3 loop reads CSVYWNTEAFF. In DNA form, the CDR3 reads TGCAGCGTTTATTGGAACACTGAAGCTTTCTTT.

This chain links TRBV4-1 with TRBJ1-1; a possible D gene is TRBD1 (5 bases). Trimming cost V 1 base and J 3 bases, with 6 bases left between them. The CDR3 runs to 13 residues. The germline CDR1 and CDR2 sequences are MGHRA and YSYEKL. CDR3 in amino acids: CASSQARDTEAFF. In DNA form, the CDR3 reads TGCGCCAGCAGCCAAGCCAGGGACACTGAAGCTTTCTTT.

This sequence joins TRBV7-2 and TRBJ1-5; unclear D gene. The germline gives CDR1 SGHTA, CDR2 FQGNSA. The CDR3 sequence is 12 residues long. The ends were cut back, 5 bases at V and 6 bases at J, with 8 bases in the middle. The CDR3 here is CASSPPGQPQHF. CDR3 DNA: TGTGCCAGCAGCCCACCAGGTCAGCCCCAGCATTTT.

This rearrangement joins TRBV5-1 to TRBJ1-1, with a tentative D call TRBD1 (6 bases). The germline V and J ends were trimmed by 4 bases and 1 base, with 17 bases remaining between them. Germline CDR1 is SGHRS and CDR2 is YFSETQ. CDR3 length: 16 amino acids. The CDR3 is CASSAPTGRWNTEAFF. CDR3 coding DNA: TGCGCCAGCAGCGCCCCGACAGGCCGATGGAACACTGAAGCTTTCTTT.

The chain carries TRBV27 and TRBJ1-1; 11 bases agree with TRBD1. The V segment lost 5 bases and the J segment 10 bases; nucleotides outside the gene matches: 6. The CDR3 contains 13 residues. The germline V gene has CDR1 MNHEY and CDR2 SMNVEV (reference sequence). CDR3 sequence (DNA): TGTGCCAGCAGTCTCGGACAGGGGGCAGGAGCTTTCTTT. Translating gives CASSLGQGAGAFF.

This clone has a single count. J is TRBJ2-5 and V is TRBV7-9; D is possibly TRBD2 (6 bases). Trimming stripped 6 bases from V and 4 bases from J, with 18 bases between. The CDR3 length is 15 residues. CDR1 SEHNR and CDR2 FQNEAQ come from the germline V gene (reference sequence). The CDR3 region has the DNA TGTGCCAGCAGTTCCGGGGGTCCGAGGCGAGAGACCCAGTACTTC. Translated: CASSSGGPRRETQYF.

This CDR3 reads CASSFAGLEAETQYF. For the CDR3, the DNA is TGTGCCAGCAGCTTTGCGGGACTCGAGGCGGAGACCCAGTACTTC. This rearrangement joins TRBV11-2 to TRBJ2-5; D is perhaps TRBD2 (6 bases). Germline V gives CDR1 SGHAT, CDR2 FQNNGV. The V gene lost 3 bases and the J gene lost 5 bases, with 16 bases spanning the gap. CDR3 size: 15 residues.

The J gene is TRBJ2-4, the V gene TRBV6-2 or TRBV6-3; D call uncertain. This CDR3 is built from 13 residues. Per the germline V gene, CDR1 is MNHEY and CDR2 is SVGEGT. Trimming cost V 2 bases and J 4 bases, with 6 bases left between them. The CDR3 sequence is CASSYPPKNIQYF. The CDR3 bases are TGTGCCAGCAGTTACCCCCCTAAAAACATTCAGTACTTC.

The CDR3 DNA reads TGTGCTAGTGGTTCCGGGGGGAACACTGAAGCTTTCTTT. Translated: CASGSGGNTEAFF. V is TRBV12-5 and J is TRBJ1-1, with D possibly TRBD1 on 5 matching bases. CDR1 LGHNT and CDR2 FRNRAP come from the germline V gene. The CDR3 is made up of 13 amino acids. V lost 4 bases to trimming and J lost 1 base, with 7 bases between them.

This clone showed up just a few times. The chain couples TRBV14 to TRBJ1-2; maybe TRBD1 (5 bases). Between the trimmed V and J ends, which lost 5 bases and 3 bases, there was a span of 13 bases. In germline, CDR1 is SGHDN, CDR2 FVKESK. The CDR3 totals 14 residues. The CDR3 DNA sequence: TGTGCCAGCAGCTACGTTAGGGGTGACTATGGCTACACCTTC. Translated: CASSYVRGDYGYTF.